This T cell receptor beta chain is drawn from a study of T-cell memory formation after mild COVID-19. This clonotype appeared a few times. Using its own MiXCR run on the 5' RACE reads, TCRdb lists one record per CDR3 protein. The sample records roughly 130,000 distinct CDR3 sequences, over 15% being singletons. Losses at the gene ends were 7 bases for V and 4 bases for J; bases not matched to a gene: 9. The CDR3 runs to 14 residues. Germline CDR1 SQVTM, CDR2 ANQGSEA. The chain recombines TRBV29-1 with TRBJ2-3; 9 bases align to TRBD2. This TCR was recovered from a man in his late teens or twenties who had mild COVID-19 (a few samples of this study predate the infection). Cell type and time point are not known. The specimen sequenced was PBMCs or a T cell subset sorted from them (not recorded which). The CDR3 reads CSAERGAVADTQYF. CDR3 coding DNA: TGCAGCGCGGAGCGGGGGGCAGTAGCAGATACGCAGTATTTT.